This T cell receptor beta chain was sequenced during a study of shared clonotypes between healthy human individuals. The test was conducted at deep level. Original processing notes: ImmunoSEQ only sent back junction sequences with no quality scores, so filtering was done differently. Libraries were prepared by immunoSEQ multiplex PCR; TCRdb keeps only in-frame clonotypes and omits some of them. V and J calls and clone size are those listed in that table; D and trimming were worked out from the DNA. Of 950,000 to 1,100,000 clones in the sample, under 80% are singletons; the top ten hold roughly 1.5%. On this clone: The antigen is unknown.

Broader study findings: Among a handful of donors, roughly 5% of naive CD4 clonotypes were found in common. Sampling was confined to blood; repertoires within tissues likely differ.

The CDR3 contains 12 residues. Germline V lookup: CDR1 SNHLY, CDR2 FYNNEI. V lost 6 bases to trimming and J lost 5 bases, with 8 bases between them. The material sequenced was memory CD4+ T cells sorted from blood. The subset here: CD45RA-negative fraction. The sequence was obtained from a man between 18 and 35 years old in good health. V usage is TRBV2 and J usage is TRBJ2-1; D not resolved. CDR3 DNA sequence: TGTGCCAGCAGAGTTACAGACAATGAGCAGTTCTTC. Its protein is CASRVTDNEQFF.